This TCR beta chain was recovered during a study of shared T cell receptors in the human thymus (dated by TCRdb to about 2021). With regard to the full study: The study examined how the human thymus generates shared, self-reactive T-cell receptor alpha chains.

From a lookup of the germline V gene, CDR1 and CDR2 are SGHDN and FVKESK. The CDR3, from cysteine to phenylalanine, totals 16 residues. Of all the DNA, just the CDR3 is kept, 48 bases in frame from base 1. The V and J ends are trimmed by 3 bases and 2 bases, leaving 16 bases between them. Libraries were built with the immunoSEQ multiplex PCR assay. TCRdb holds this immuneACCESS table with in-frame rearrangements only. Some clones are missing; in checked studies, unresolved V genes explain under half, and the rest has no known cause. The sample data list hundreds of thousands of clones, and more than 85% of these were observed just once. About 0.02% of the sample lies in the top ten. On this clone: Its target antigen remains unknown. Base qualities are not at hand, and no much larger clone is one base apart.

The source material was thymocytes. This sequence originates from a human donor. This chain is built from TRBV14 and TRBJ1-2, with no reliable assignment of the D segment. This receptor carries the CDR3 CASSQWQATPNYGYTF. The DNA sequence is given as TGTGCCAGCAGCCAGTGGCAGGCGACCCCCAACTATGGCTACACCTTC.